Sequencing of this TCR beta chain was carried out in a study of blood T cell repertoires in COVID-19. Study background: Samples taken during acute and convalescent COVID-19 were collected in the United States, Italy and Spain. T cells, B-cell-depleted T cells, or PBMCs supplied cDNA or gDNA.

As handled by the study authors: Reference gene primer amplification yielded estimated nucleated cell counts. The data were produced by immunoSEQ multiplex PCR, yet TCRdb's version contains in-frame clones alone and is incomplete. Clone size and V and J calls were adopted from that table, with D and trimming inferred from the DNA. This table holds around 180,000 clones, 70% to 90% found once. Germline V gene data show CDR1 as SGHRS and CDR2 as YFSETQ. The CDR3 has 13 residues. V lost 5 bases, J lost 3 bases, and 11 bases lay in between. This TCR came from a human donor in a cohort sampled during active COVID-19. The source material was peripheral blood. This chain joins TRBV5-1 and TRBJ1-2; D call uncertain. As DNA, the CDR3 is TGCGCCAGCAGACTAGCACAGTACTATGGCTACACCTTC. It codes for CASRLAQYYGYTF.